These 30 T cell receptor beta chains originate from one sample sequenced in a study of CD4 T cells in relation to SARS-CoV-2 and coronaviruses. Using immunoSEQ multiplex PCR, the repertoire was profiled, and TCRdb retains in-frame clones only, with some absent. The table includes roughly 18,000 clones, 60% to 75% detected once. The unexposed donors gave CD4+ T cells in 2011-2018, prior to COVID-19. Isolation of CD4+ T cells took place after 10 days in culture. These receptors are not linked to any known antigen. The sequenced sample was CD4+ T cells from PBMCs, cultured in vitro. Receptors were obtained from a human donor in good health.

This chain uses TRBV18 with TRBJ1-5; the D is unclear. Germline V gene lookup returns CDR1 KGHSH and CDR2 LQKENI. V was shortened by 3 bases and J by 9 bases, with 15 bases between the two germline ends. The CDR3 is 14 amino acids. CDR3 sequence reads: CASSPSRPEGPQHF. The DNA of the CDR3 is TGTGCCAGCTCACCTTCCCGACCGGAGGGGCCCCAGCATTTT.

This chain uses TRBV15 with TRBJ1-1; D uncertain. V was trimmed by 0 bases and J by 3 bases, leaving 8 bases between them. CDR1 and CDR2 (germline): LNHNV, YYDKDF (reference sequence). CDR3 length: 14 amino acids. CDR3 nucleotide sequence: TGTGCCACCAGCAGAGATGTCCTGGACACTGAAGCTTTCTTT. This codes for CATSRDVLDTEAFF.

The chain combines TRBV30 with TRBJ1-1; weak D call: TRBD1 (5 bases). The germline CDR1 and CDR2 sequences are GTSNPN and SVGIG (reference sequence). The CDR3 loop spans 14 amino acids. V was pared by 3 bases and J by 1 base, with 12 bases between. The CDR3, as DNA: TGTGCCTGGAGCTTGGGACTTCAGAACACTGAAGCTTTCTTT. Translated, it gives CAWSLGLQNTEAFF.

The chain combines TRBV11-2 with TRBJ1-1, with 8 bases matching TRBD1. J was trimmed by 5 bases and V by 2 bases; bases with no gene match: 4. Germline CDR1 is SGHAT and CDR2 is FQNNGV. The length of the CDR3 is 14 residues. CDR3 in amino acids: CASSLPTGGTEAFF. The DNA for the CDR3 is TGTGCCAGCAGCTTACCTACAGGGGGGACTGAAGCTTTCTTT.

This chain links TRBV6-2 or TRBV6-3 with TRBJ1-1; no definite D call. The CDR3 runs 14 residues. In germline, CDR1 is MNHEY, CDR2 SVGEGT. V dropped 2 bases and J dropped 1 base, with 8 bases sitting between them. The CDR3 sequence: CASSYDAGNTEAFF. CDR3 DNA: TGTGCCAGCAGTTACGATGCGGGGAACACTGAAGCTTTCTTT.

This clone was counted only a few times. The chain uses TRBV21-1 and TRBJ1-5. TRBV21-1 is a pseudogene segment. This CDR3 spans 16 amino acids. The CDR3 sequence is CASSKALCENNQPQHF. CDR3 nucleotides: TGTGCCAGCAGCAAAGCCTTGTGCGAGAACAATCAGCCCCAGCATTTT.

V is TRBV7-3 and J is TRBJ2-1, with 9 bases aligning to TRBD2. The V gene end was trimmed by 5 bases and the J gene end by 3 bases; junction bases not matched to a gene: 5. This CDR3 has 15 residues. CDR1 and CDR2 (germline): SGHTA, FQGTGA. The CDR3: CASSRHSGSYNEQFF. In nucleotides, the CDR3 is TGTGCCAGCAGCCGCCATAGCGGGAGCTACAATGAGCAGTTCTTC. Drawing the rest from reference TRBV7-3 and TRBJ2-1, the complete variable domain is GAGVSQTPSNKVTEKGKYVELRCDPISGHTALYWYRQSLGQGPEFLIYFQGTGAADDSGLPNDRFFAVRPEGSVSTLKIQRTERGDSAVYLCASSRHSGSYNEQFFGPGTRLTVL.

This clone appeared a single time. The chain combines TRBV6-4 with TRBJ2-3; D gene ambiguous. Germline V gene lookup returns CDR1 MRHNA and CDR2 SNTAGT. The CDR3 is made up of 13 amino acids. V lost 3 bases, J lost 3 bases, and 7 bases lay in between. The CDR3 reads CASSELATDTQYF. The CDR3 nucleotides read TGTGCCAGCAGTGAGTTAGCAACAGATACGCAGTATTTT.

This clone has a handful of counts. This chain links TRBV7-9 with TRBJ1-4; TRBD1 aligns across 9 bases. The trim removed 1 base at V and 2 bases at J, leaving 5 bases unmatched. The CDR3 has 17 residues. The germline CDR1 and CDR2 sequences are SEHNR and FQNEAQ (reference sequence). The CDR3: CASSLGLDRGTNEKLFF. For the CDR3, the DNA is TGTGCCAGCAGCTTAGGACTGGACAGGGGTACTAATGAAAAACTGTTTTTT. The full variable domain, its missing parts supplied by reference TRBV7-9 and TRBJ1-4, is DTGVSQNPRHKITKRGQNVTFRCDPISEHNRLYWYRQTLGQGPEFLTYFQNEAQLEKSRLLSDRFSAERPKGSFSTLEIQRTEQGDSAMYLCASSLGLDRGTNEKLFFGSGTQLSVL.

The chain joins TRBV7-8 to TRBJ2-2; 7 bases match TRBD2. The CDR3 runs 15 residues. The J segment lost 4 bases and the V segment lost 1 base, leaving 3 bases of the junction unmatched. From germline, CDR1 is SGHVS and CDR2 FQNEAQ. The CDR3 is CASSLGDYPTGELFF. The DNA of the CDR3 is TGTGCCAGCAGCTTAGGGGACTACCCCACCGGGGAGCTGTTTTTT. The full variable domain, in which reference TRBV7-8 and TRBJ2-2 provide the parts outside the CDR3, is GAGVSQSPRYKVAKRGQDVALRCDPISGHVSLFWYQQALGQGPEFLTYFQNEAQLDKSGLPSDRFFAERPEGSVSTLKIQRTQQEDSAVYLCASSLGDYPTGELFFGEGSRLTVL.

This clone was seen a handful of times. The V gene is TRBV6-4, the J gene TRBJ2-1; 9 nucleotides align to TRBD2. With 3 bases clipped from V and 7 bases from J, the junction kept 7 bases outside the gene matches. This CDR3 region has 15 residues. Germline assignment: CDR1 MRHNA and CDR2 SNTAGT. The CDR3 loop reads CASSELAGASNEQFF. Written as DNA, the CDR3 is TGTGCCAGCAGTGAATTAGCGGGAGCATCGAATGAGCAGTTCTTC.

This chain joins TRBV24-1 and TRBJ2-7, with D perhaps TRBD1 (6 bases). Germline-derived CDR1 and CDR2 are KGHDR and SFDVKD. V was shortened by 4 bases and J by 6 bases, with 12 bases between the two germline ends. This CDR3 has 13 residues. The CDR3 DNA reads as TGTGCCACCAGTGACTCAGGGGTGGGCGAGCAGTACTTC. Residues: CATSDSGVGEQYF.

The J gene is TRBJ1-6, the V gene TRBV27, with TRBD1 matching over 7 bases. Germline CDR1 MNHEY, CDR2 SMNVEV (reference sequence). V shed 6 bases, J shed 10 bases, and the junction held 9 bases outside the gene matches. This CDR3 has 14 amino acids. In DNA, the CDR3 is TGTGCCAGCAGGGGGGACAGCGCGGGCTCACCCCTCCACTTT. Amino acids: CASRGDSAGSPLHF.

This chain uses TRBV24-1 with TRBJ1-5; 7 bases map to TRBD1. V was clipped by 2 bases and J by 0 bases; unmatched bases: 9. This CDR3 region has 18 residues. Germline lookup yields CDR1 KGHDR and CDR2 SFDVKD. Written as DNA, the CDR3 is TGTGCCACCAGTGATTCACGGACAGGAGCCTATAGCAATCAGCCCCAGCATTTT. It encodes CATSDSRTGAYSNQPQHF.

CDR3 nucleotide sequence: TGCAGCGTTGAAGTTCGGACGGACACTGAAGCTTTCTTT. This gives the protein CSVEVRTDTEAFF. This rearrangement joins TRBV29-1 to TRBJ1-1; D is ambiguous. The CDR3 sequence is 13 residues long. Per germline, CDR1 SQVTM and CDR2 ANQGSEA. V was pared by 1 base and J by 3 bases, with 9 bases between. Full variable domain (rest looked up from reference TRBV29-1 and TRBJ1-1): SAVISQKPSRDICQRGTSLTIQCQVDSQVTMMFWYRQQPGQSLTLIATANQGSEATYESGFVIDKFPISRPNLTFSTLTVSNMSPEDSSIYLCSVEVRTDTEAFFGQGTRLTVV.

The CDR3 coding sequence is TGTGCCTGGAGTGCCCGCTCGCGGGCCTCCTACAATGAGCAGTTCTTC. This encodes CAWSARSRASYNEQFF. The J gene is TRBJ2-1, the V gene TRBV30; possible D gene TRBD2, 5 bases. Between the trimmed V and J ends, which lost 1 base and 0 bases, there was a span of 13 bases. This CDR3 contains 16 residues. Germline loops: CDR1 GTSNPN, CDR2 SVGIG (reference sequence). Full variable domain (rest looked up from reference TRBV30 and TRBJ2-1): SQTIHQWPATLVQPVGSPLSLECTVEGTSNPNLYWYRQAAGRGLQLLFYSVGIGQISSEVPQNLSASRPQDRQFILSSKKLLLSDSGFYLCAWSARSRASYNEQFFGPGTRLTVL.

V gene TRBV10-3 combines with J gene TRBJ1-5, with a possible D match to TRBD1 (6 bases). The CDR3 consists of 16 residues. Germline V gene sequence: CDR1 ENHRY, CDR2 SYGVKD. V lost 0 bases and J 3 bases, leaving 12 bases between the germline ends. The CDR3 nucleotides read TGTGCCATCAGTGAGTCCGACAGGAACTTCAATCAGCCCCAGCATTTT. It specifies CAISESDRNFNQPQHF.

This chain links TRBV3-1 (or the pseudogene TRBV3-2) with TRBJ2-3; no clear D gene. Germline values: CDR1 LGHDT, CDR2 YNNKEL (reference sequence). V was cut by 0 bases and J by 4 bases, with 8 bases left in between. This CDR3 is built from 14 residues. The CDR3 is CASSQDPRPDTQYF. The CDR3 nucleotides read TGTGCCAGCAGCCAAGATCCCCGTCCAGATACGCAGTATTTT.

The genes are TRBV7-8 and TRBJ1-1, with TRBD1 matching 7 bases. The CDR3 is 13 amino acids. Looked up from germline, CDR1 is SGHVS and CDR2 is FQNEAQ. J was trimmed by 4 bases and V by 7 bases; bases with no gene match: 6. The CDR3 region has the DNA TGTGCCAGCATCAGACAGGGTAGCACTGAAGCTTTCTTT. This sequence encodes CASIRQGSTEAFF.

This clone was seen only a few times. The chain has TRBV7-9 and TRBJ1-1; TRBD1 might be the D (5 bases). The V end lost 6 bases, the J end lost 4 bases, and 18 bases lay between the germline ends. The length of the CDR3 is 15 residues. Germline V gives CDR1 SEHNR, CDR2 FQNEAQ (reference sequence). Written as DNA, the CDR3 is TGTGCCAGCAGGTTTATTGAGGGCGGGGGCACTGAAGCTTTCTTT. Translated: CASRFIEGGGTEAFF.

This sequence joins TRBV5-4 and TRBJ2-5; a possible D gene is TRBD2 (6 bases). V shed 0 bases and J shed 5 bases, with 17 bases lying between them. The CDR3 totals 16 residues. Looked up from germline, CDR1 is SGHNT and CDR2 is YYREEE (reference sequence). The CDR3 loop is CASSLARTGGEETQYF. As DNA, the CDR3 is TGTGCCAGCAGCTTGGCCAGGACTGGAGGGGAGGAGACCCAGTACTTC. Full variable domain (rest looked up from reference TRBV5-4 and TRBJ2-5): ETGVTQSPTHLIKTRGQQVTLRCSSQSGHNTVSWYQQALGQGPQFIFQYYREEENGRGNFPPRFSGLQFPNYSSELNVNALELDDSALYLCASSLARTGGEETQYFGPGTRLLVL.

This CDR3 reads CASSKDRGRNNEQFF. The CDR3 DNA reads TGTGCCAGTAGTAAGGACAGGGGGCGCAACAATGAGCAGTTCTTC. The rearrangement joins TRBV19 to TRBJ2-1, with 11 bases matching TRBD1. The germline V gene has CDR1 LNHDA and CDR2 SQIVND (reference sequence). The CDR3 has 15 residues. The trim removed 4 bases at V and 5 bases at J, leaving 4 bases unmatched.

The CDR3 sequence is CASRRGSIIWDTEAFF. The DNA of the CDR3 is TGTGCCAGCAGACGAGGTTCGATCATATGGGACACTGAAGCTTTCTTT. The gene calls are TRBV7-9 and TRBJ1-1, with D unresolved. Per the germline V gene, CDR1 is SEHNR and CDR2 is FQNEAQ (reference sequence). CDR3 length: 16 residues. Trimming stripped 6 bases from V and 3 bases from J, with 20 bases between.

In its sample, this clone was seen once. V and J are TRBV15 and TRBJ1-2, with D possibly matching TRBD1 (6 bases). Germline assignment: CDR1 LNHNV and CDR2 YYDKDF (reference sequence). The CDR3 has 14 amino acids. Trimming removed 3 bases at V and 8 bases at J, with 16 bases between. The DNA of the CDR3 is TGTGCCACCAGCAGGACCCCGGGGGCGCGAGGCTACACCTTC. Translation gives CATSRTPGARGYTF.

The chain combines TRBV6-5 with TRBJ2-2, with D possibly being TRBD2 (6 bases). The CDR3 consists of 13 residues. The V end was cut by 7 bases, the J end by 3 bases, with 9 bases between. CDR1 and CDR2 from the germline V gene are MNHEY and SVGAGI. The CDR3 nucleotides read TGTGCCAGCATGGGAGGATACACCGGGGAGCTGTTTTTT. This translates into CASMGGYTGELFF.

CDR3 DNA: TGTGCCAGCAGCTGGGGTCTGCGGAACTCCGAGGCTGGCTACACCTTC. This gives the protein CASSWGLRNSEAGYTF. The rearrangement joins TRBV5-5 to TRBJ1-2; D remains ambiguous. This CDR3 spans 16 amino acids. CDR1 SGHKS and CDR2 YYEKEE come from the germline V gene (reference sequence). V was cut by 3 bases and J by 7 bases, with 22 bases left in between.

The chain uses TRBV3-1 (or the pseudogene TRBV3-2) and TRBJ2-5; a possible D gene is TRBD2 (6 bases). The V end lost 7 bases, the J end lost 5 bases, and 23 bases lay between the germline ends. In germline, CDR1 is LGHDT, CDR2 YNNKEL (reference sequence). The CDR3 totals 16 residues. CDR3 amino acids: CASTSRPGLVTETQYF. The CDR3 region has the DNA TGTGCCAGCACCTCAAGACCGGGACTTGTTACGGAGACCCAGTACTTC.

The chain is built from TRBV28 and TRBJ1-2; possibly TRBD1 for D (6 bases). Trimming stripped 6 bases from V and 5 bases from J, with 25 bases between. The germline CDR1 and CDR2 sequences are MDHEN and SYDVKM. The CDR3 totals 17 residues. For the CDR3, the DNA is TGTGCCAGCAGATACCGGGACAACACTCGGAGTGGGTATGGCTACACCTTC. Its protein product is CASRYRDNTRSGYGYTF.

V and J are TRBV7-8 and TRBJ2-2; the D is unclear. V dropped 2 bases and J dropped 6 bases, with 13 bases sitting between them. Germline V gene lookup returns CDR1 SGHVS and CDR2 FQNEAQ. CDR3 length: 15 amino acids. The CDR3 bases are TGTGCCAGCAGCTTAATTTTCTTGGGCTCCGGGGAGCTGTTTTTT. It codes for CASSLIFLGSGELFF.

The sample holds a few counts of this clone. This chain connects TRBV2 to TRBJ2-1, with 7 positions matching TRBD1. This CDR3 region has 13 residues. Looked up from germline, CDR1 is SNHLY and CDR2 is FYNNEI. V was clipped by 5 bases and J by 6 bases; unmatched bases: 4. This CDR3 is CASSLSGGNEQFF. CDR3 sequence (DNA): TGTGCCAGCAGTCTGTCAGGGGGCAATGAGCAGTTCTTC.